This T cell receptor beta chain was observed in a study of tumor and adjacent non-tumor tissue in lung cancer. Germline V gene lookup returns CDR1 SQVTM and CDR2 ANQGSEA. The CDR3 sequence is 11 residues long. A modified ARM-PCR protocol with three rounds of nested PCR amplified TCRbeta. Each CDR3 protein is one row after TCRdb ran MiXCR on the multiplex PCR reads. The table includes 40,000 to 45,000 distinct CDR3 sequences, around three fifths detected once. Only one count was recorded for this clonotype. The junction departs from germline at one end; a sequencing error may be responsible. RNA was extracted from bulk tissue without any cell sorting. Distant lung tissue was collected more than 3 cm away from the tumor edge.

Source material: distant non-tumor lung tissue. The chain carries TRBV29-1 and TRBJ1-2; D ambiguous. The sequence came from a man aged 45-60 years with non-small cell lung cancer. The CDR3 region is CSFEQNYGYTF. CDR3 DNA: TGCAGCTTTGAGCAAAACTATGGTTACACCTTC.